This TCR beta chain was observed in a study of shared clonotypes between healthy human individuals. Study information: Samples came from a couple of female and a few male donors aged 18 to 49.

Unsorted material relied on approximately 100 million PBMCs as the source of genomic DNA. Trimming removed 4 bases at V and 6 bases at J, with 21 bases between. The length of the CDR3 is 16 residues. The germline CDR1 and CDR2 sequences are MDHEN and SYDVKM. Every unsorted PBMC PCR replicate was loaded with around 290 ng DNA, some 31,000 T cell genomes. On ten immunoSEQ deep assay plates, unsorted PBMC DNA was sequenced. Assay: immunoSEQ multiplex PCR; the TCRdb copy retains only in-frame clones and omits some. Among 400,000 to 600,000 clones, 60% to 80% were seen once, and the ten largest hold roughly an eighth.

This clonotype was obtained from a middle-aged woman in good health. Some clones in this sample may be carry-over from other donors' samples. The rearrangement uses TRBV28 and TRBJ1-2; no clear D. The sample comprised PBMCs. CDR3 residues: CASSSPGGQRRDGYTF. The CDR3 nucleotides read TGTGCCAGCAGTTCACCGGGAGGGCAGCGACGGGATGGCTACACCTTC.